The sample holds many counts of the clone carrying this T cell receptor (beta chain). What was amplified from RNA transcripts were TCR beta CDR3 regions. TCR CDR3 underwent first-round RT-PCR with the HTBI primer set. One entry per CDR3 protein, called by TCRdb with MiXCR from the multiplex PCR reads. Counted here are around 380,000 distinct CDR3 sequences, approximately 15% occurring once; the ten biggest clones make up more than 20%. Each diagnosis drew on symptoms, thyroxine, TRAb, thyroid ultrasound and orbital computed tomography findings. These data are taken from a study of T cells in Graves' hyperthyroidism and ophthalmopathy. Study summary: The authors collected peripheral blood at initial diagnosis, before any treatment.

The CDR3 is 14 amino acids. Germline CDR1 reads MNHNS; CDR2 reads SASEGT. J was trimmed by 5 bases and V by 5 bases; bases with no gene match: 8. The rearrangement links TRBV6-1 to TRBJ1-1, with TRBD1 matching 7 bases. The sequenced sample was blood. This TCR was recovered from a man younger than 40 with Graves' hyperthyroidism that later progressed to Graves' ophthalmopathy. CDR3 residues: CASSNFRGRTEAFF. The CDR3 region has the DNA TGTGCCAGCAGTAATTTCAGGGGGAGGACTGAAGCTTTCTTT.